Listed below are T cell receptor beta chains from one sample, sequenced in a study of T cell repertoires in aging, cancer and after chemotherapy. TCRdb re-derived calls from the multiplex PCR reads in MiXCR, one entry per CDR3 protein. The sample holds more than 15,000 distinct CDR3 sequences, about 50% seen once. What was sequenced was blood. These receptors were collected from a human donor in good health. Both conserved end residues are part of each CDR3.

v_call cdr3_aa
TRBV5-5 CASSSTSGRARVEQFF
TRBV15 CATSLGLAGDEQFF
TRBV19 CASSDRWQEAQYF
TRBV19 CVTLWGWNTEAFF
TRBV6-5 CASSSNTDTQYF
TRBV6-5 CASTRTSGFTDTQYF
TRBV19 CASRRWGRYEQYF
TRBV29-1 CSVLRGETYEQYF
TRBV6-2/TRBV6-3 CASSYRDNQPQHF
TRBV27 CASSLGLDTNEQFF
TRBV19 CATSPGGRAGGDEQFF
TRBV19 CASSPEVGWDLSAGKLFF
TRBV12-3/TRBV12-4 CASSLLAGAETQYF
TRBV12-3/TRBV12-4 CASRDRGTQYF
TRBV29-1 CSAIRTGAGTEAFF
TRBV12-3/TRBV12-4 CASSFGDTGTQYF
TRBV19 CASSTRTSGRTDTQYF
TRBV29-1 CSYLGDSQANYGYTF
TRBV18 CASSSGPGQAYEQYF
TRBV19 CASSTGQSYEQYF